The entry below describes one T cell receptor beta chain. Its antigen is as yet unknown. This may be a read error: a much more frequent sequence differs by one nucleotide. This specimen belongs to a study of tumor and adjacent non-tumor tissue in lung cancer. Overall study findings and caveats: Compared with tumor, normal lung showed significantly lower TCR diversity.

A modified ARM-PCR protocol with three rounds of nested PCR amplified TCRbeta. TCRdb processed the multiplex PCR reads anew with MiXCR; each CDR3 protein has one entry. Altogether around 60,000 distinct CDR3 sequences are present, 61% being singletons, with the ten largest covering about 31%. The template was RNA from unsorted bulk tissue. More than 3 cm separated this lung sample from the edge of the tumor. Germline V CDR1 and CDR2: SGHAT, FQNNGV. The CDR3 runs 14 residues. The V end was cut by 5 bases, the J end by 1 base, with 11 bases between. Sample: distant non-tumor lung tissue. This chain connects TRBV11-2 to TRBJ2-5, with D possibly matching TRBD1 (6 bases). The sequence was collected from a man aged 70-80 years with non-small cell lung cancer. In nucleotides, the CDR3 is TGTGCCAGCAGCCTCGTACAGGGCCAAGAGACCCAGTACTTC. Translation gives CASSLVQGQETQYF.